This T cell receptor (beta chain) was obtained from a study of PD-L1 blockade in urothelial cancer. The length of the CDR3 is 15 residues. Germline values: CDR1 LGHNT, CDR2 FRNRAP. The ends were cut back, 5 bases at V and 5 bases at J, with 17 bases in the middle. This table comes from immunoSEQ multiplex PCR, and its TCRdb copy is limited to in-frame clones, with some not included. The sample holds about 47,000 clones; around 84% are singletons and the top ten take around 16%. Time point here: pretreatment peripheral blood. The sample was PBMCs, taken around atezolizumab (anti-PD-L1) treatment. The TCR comes from a man aged 60 to 75 with urothelial cancer. The V gene is TRBV12-5, the J gene TRBJ2-3; possible D gene TRBD2, 6 bases. In DNA, the CDR3 is TGTGCTAGTGGTCCGGGGTCGGGGGTAAGAGATACGCAGTATTTT. It codes for CASGPGSGVRDTQYF.